This T cell receptor beta chain is drawn from a study of T cells after yellow fever vaccination. Study at large: The SMART-Seq v4 Ultra Low Input method served to prepare the low-cell-number fractions. Findings and caveats of the study: Abundant bulk-population clonotypes could contaminate the FACS-sorted repertoires. A secondary response was less intense yet reached its peak sooner, at day 5 versus 15.

This clonotype was detected a few times. The antigen remains undetermined. Universal primer sites and UMIs were introduced during 5'RACE template-switching synthesis of TCR cDNA. Each CDR3 protein gets one entry after TCRdb re-called the 5' RACE reads with MiXCR. The repertoire holds about 300,000 distinct CDR3 sequences, with under 9% as singletons. Trimming at V came to 0 bases and at J to 7 bases, leaving 6 bases not matched to a gene. CDR1 is SGHAT and CDR2 is FQNNGV in the germline V gene. This CDR3 comprises 17 residues. The TCR sequence derives from a man aged 18 to 29 who received the YFV17D yellow fever vaccine. This chain connects TRBV11-2 to TRBJ2-1, with 13 bases that match TRBD2. Here the sequenced sample was CD4+ T cells sorted from PBMCs, taken 5 days after the yellow fever booster vaccination. The CDR3 sequence is CASSLELAGGFKNEQFF. DNA of the CDR3: TGTGCCAGCAGCTTAGAACTAGCGGGGGGGTTTAAAAATGAGCAGTTCTTC.